Listed below are T cell receptor beta chains from one sample, sequenced in a study of blood T cell repertoires in COVID-19. Using immunoSEQ multiplex PCR, the repertoire was profiled, and TCRdb retains in-frame clones only, with some absent. The sample contains approximately 200,000 clones, about 86% of which appear only once. The sample was PBMCs or T cells enriched from blood (not recorded which). These receptors were taken from a woman aged 30 to 39 who had been exposed to COVID-19. CDR3s include the opening cysteine and the closing phenylalanine or tryptophan. D genes are given only for firm matches. Clone size, where shown, is once, few, many, or a class for clones that have expanded.

v_gene	j_gene	len	abundance	d_gene	CDR3aa	CDR3nt
TRBV3-1/TRBV3-2	TRBJ2-1	14	once	TRBD1	CASSQVGTGNEQFF	TGTGCCAGCAGCCAAGTCGGGACAGGTAATGAGCAGTTCTTC
TRBV7-2	TRBJ1-1	14	few	.	CASSLPSRNTEAFF	TGTGCCAGCAGCTTACCCTCTCGGAACACTGAAGCTTTCTTT
TRBV18	TRBJ1-1	12	.	TRBD1	CASSPSDREAFF	TGTGCCAGCTCACCCTCGGACAGGGAAGCTTTCTTT
TRBV12-3/TRBV12-4	TRBJ1-2	12	.	.	CASSFRGEGYTF	TGTGCCAGCAGTTTTCGGGGAGAGGGCTACACCTTC
TRBV11-2	TRBJ1-1	12	once	.	CASSSEAGKAFF	TGTGCCAGCAGTTCCGAGGCCGGGAAAGCTTTCTTT
TRBV5-1	TRBJ1-1	12	once	.	CASSLPGTEAFF	TGCGCCAGCAGCTTACCGGGAACTGAAGCTTTCTTT
TRBV19	TRBJ2-2	14	.	TRBD1	CASIGTGNTGELFF	TGTGCCAGTATTGGGACAGGCAACACCGGGGAGCTGTTTTTT
TRBV2	TRBJ2-1	12	.	.	CASSEGGYEQFF	TGTGCCAGCAGTGAGGGGGGTTATGAGCAGTTCTTC
TRBV12-5	TRBJ2-5	16	once	.	CASGSLSGRGQETQYF	TGTGCTAGTGGTTCCTTATCTGGCCGGGGACAAGAGACCCAGTACTTC
TRBV7-8	TRBJ1-5	15	.	TRBD1	CASSSRDRENQPQHF	TGTGCCAGCAGCTCCCGGGACAGGGAAAATCAGCCCCAGCATTTT
TRBV7-9	TRBJ2-7	15	.	TRBD1	CASSRRQGGAYEQYF	TGTGCCAGCAGCAGGAGACAGGGCGGTGCCTACGAGCAGTACTTC
TRBV5-1	TRBJ1-1	16	once	TRBD1	CASSPTSGQQGTEAFF	TGCGCCAGCAGCCCAACGTCGGGACAACAGGGGACTGAAGCTTTCTTT
TRBV19	TRBJ1-4	15	.	TRBD1	CASSMLPGGNEKLFF	TGTGCCAGTAGTATGTTACCAGGGGGAAATGAAAAACTGTTTTTT
TRBV10-3	TRBJ2-2	15	.	TRBD1	CAIRAGQGANGELFF	TGTGCCATCAGGGCGGGACAGGGGGCTAACGGGGAGCTGTTTTTT
TRBV27	TRBJ1-1	11	.	.	CASSLAGQAFF	TGTGCCAGCAGTTTAGCGGGCCAAGCTTTCTTT
TRBV10-3	TRBJ1-3	13	.	TRBD1	CAITGQGRDTIYF	TGTGCCATCACTGGACAGGGCAGGGACACCATATATTTT
TRBV3-1/TRBV3-2	TRBJ2-3	14	.	.	CASSQGVVGPTQYF	TGTGCCAGCAGCCAAGGAGTCGTGGGGCCTACGCAGTATTTT
TRBV11-3	TRBJ1-1	14	few	.	CASKGLARNTEAFF	TGTGCCAGCAAAGGACTTGCAAGGAACACTGAAGCTTTCTTT
TRBV21-1	TRBJ1-6	17	.	.	CASSKVKGARVNSPLHF	TGTGCCAGCAGCAAAGTAAAGGGCGCCAGGGTGAATTCACCCCTCCACTTT
TRBV11-3	TRBJ2-7	14	.	.	CASSPIAESYEQYF	TGTGCCAGCAGCCCGATAGCGGAGTCCTACGAGCAGTACTTC
TRBV5-1	TRBJ2-1	16	.	TRBD1	CASSLGFGTGLDEQFF	TGCGCCAGCAGCTTGGGATTCGGGACAGGGCTTGATGAGCAGTTCTTC
TRBV7-9	TRBJ1-3	13	.	.	CASSLAPGDAVYF	TGTGCCAGCAGCTTAGCGCCAGGGGACGCAGTATATTTT
TRBV21-1	TRBJ1-5	15	.	.	CASSKVENSNQPQHF	TGTGCCAGCAGCAAAGTCGAGAATAGCAATCAGCCCCAGCATTTT
TRBV6-5	TRBJ2-7	13	.	TRBD1	CASRDRGNYEQYF	TGTGCCAGCAGGGACAGGGGGAACTACGAGCAGTACTTC
TRBV5-1	TRBJ1-2	15	.	TRBD1	CASSLDLTGGEGYTF	TGCGCCAGCAGCTTGGACCTGACAGGGGGAGAGGGCTACACCTTC
TRBV5-4	TRBJ1-2	14	.	.	CASSLDTRLYGYTF	TGTGCCAGCAGCTTGGATACAAGACTATATGGCTACACCTTC
TRBV30	TRBJ1-1	13	.	TRBD1	CAWRGQGGTEAFF	TGTGCCTGGAGGGGACAGGGAGGCACTGAAGCTTTCTTT
TRBV11-2	TRBJ1-5	15	.	.	CASSLGSGYNQPQHF	TGTGCCAGCAGCTTAGGCTCGGGGTACAATCAGCCCCAGCATTTT
TRBV11-3	TRBJ1-2	17	once	.	CASSLPKSRGDAFGYTF	TGTGCCAGCAGCTTACCTAAATCTCGGGGGGATGCTTTTGGCTACACCTTC
TRBV30	TRBJ2-3	14	.	.	CAWSVTSPTDTQYF	TGTGCCTGGAGTGTTACTTCCCCCACAGATACGCAGTATTTT
TRBV5-1	TRBJ1-2	17	few	TRBD1	CASSLDVYGTGSYGYTF	TGCGCCAGCAGCTTGGATGTGTACGGGACAGGATCCTATGGCTACACCTTC